The 8 T cell receptor beta chains below were found in one sample sequenced in a study of spatial heterogeneity in lung cancer (dated 2019 in TCRdb). Preparation of the library involved 5' RACE. Reads for this sample came from a NextSeq 500. The public reads were run again by TCRdb, first through fastp at Q25 and then through MiXCR, and only productive beta chains were kept. Merged by CDR3 protein, the rows form single entries marked with the most common genes and DNA. In this sample the table shows around 75,000 distinct CDR3 sequences, more than 10% of which occur a single time. Approximately 7.2% of the sample comes from the top ten. The sample's time point label is to be understood as: sample taken at primary tumor resection. For TCR sequencing, whole RNA was extracted from tumor and nontumor lung tissue, or from cryopreserved PBMC samples, and no cell sorting was done. This sample comprised PBMCs, obtained at surgery. The receptor set was obtained from a male donor with early-stage non-small cell lung cancer.

V is TRBV5-1 and J is TRBJ2-5, with TRBD2 identical over 7 bases. This CDR3 contains 15 residues. Germline V gene sequence: CDR1 SGHRS, CDR2 YFSETQ. With V trimmed by 2 bases and J by 5 bases, 9 bases remained unmatched. In DNA, the CDR3 is TGCGCCAGCAGCTTTAACGCGGGAGCAGGGGAGACCCAGTACTTC. Translating gives CASSFNAGAGETQYF.

The rearrangement joins TRBV20-1 to TRBJ2-7; the D gene is possibly TRBD1 (5 bases). Germline assignment: CDR1 DFQATT and CDR2 SNEGSKA (reference sequence). The CDR3 consists of 12 residues. Trimming left V 6 bases short and J 2 bases short, with 11 bases between. As DNA, the CDR3 is TGCAGTGCCAGGGAAGACCCCTACGAGCAGTACTTC. Translating it yields CSAREDPYEQYF.

The sample holds many counts of this clonotype. V and J are TRBV24-1 and TRBJ2-1, with 7 bases matching TRBD1. V gave up 2 bases and J gave up 14 bases; unmatched junction bases: 8. This CDR3 contains 13 residues. CDR1 is KGHDR, CDR2 SFDVKD, per germline. The CDR3 here is CATSDYVGGPEFF. The CDR3 nucleotides are TGTGCCACCAGTGATTATGTAGGGGGCCCAGAGTTCTTC.

Many counts were recorded for this clonotype. The chain links TRBV12-3 or TRBV12-4 to TRBJ2-2, with a tentative D call TRBD1 (5 bases). The CDR3 is 16 amino acids. Trimming cost V 5 bases and J 4 bases, with 17 bases left between them. In DNA, the CDR3 is TGTGCCAGCAGTCACCGACAGAACCTTCTCACCGGGGAGCTGTTTTTT. Residues: CASSHRQNLLTGELFF.

This chain links TRBV7-9 with TRBJ2-1, with a weak D call TRBD2 (5 bases). Trimming removed 5 bases at V and 8 bases at J, with 10 bases between. Germline V gene data show CDR1 as SEHNR and CDR2 as FQNEAQ (reference sequence). This CDR3 contains 12 residues. The CDR3 here is CASSPEGHEQFF. As DNA, the CDR3 is TGTGCCAGCAGCCCCGAGGGCCATGAGCAGTTCTTC.

In its sample, this clonotype was seen many times. V and J are TRBV10-3 and TRBJ1-3; no clear D. CDR3 length equals 16 residues. Germline CDR1 is ENHRY and CDR2 is SYGVKD. V was clipped by 3 bases and J by 3 bases, with 15 bases between them. The CDR3 here is CAISDRGSLGGNTIYF. CDR3 sequence (DNA): TGTGCCATCAGTGACCGGGGATCCCTCGGTGGAAACACCATATATTTT.

V and J are TRBV11-3 and TRBJ2-1, with D possibly TRBD2 on 5 matching bases. The CDR3 is made up of 13 amino acids. V lost 6 bases and J 6 bases, leaving 12 bases between the germline ends. Germline V gene lookup returns CDR1 SGHNT and CDR2 YENEEA. This CDR3 is CASRPPSRNEQFF. In DNA form, the CDR3 reads TGTGCCAGCAGACCCCCTAGCCGCAATGAGCAGTTCTTC.

This clonotype appeared many times. J is TRBJ2-6 and V is TRBV7-9; tentative D call: TRBD2 (6 bases). This CDR3 contains 15 residues. Germline V lookup: CDR1 SEHNR, CDR2 FQNEAQ (reference sequence). The V gene lost 10 bases and the J gene lost 0 bases, with 13 bases spanning the gap. In DNA form, the CDR3 reads TGTGCCACCGCCGCCGGGAGCTCTGGGGCCAACGTCCTGACTTTC. Residues: CATAAGSSGANVLTF. The whole variable domain, remainder taken from reference TRBV7-9 and TRBJ2-6, is DTGVSQNPRHKITKRGQNVTFRCDPISEHNRLYWYRQTLGQGPEFLTYFQNEAQLEKSRLLSDRFSAERPKGSFSTLEIQRTEQGDSAMYLCATAAGSSGANVLTFGAGSRLTVL.